Only a few counts were recorded for the clone carrying this T cell receptor (beta chain). The data are from a study of quantifying T cell responses using KT2 cells. Background on the study: Reverse transcription used primers in the TCR alpha and beta constant regions.

Each cDNA got a UMI-containing oligo ligated at its 3' end. The first PCR ran 4 to 5 cycles with an equimolar RC1.1 and RC1.2 beta primer mix. A single record per CDR3 protein comes from TCRdb applying MiXCR to the UMI-ligation and nested PCR reads. Here the sample spans about 50,000 distinct CDR3 sequences, around 10% being singletons. Specimen: PBMCs spiked with cells of the T cell clone KT2. This receptor was taken from a human donor.

The CDR3, as DNA: TGCGCCAGCAGCCAAGCGGCTGCCGGGGAGCAGTACTTC. Translation gives CASSQAAAGEQYF. V and J are TRBV4-3 and TRBJ2-7; D uncertain. The ends were cut back, 1 base at V and 7 bases at J, with 11 bases in the middle. This CDR3 contains 13 residues. Looked up from germline, CDR1 is LGHNA and CDR2 is YSLEER.